What follows are 18 T cell receptor beta chains derived from one specimen sequenced in a study of fetal regulatory T cell absence and autoimmunity (dated by TCRdb to about 2017). The library relied on the immunoSEQ multiplex PCR assay. Not all clones reach the TCRdb copy of this immuneACCESS table, which keeps in-frame sequences only. Checked studies attribute under half of the gap to unresolved V genes and leave the rest unexplained. The sample yields 85,000 to 100,000 clones; approximately 79% were counted once. The leading ten clones occupy 2% of the sample. Input material: pancreas tissue. The receptor set was obtained from a male donor with IPEX syndrome.

The chain combines TRBV29-1 with TRBJ2-3, with TRBD2 matching 8 bases. CDR1 and CDR2 (germline): SQVTM, ANQGSEA. The CDR3 sequence is 15 residues long. The ends lost 4 bases at V and 1 base at J; junction bases unmatched: 7. CDR3 nucleotide sequence: TGCAGCGTTGCTGTGCCAGCGGGGGGCACAGATACGCAGTATTTT. Protein: CSVAVPAGGTDTQYF.

The V and J genes are TRBV30 and TRBJ2-3, with 13 positions matching TRBD2. In germline, CDR1 is GTSNPN, CDR2 SVGIG (reference sequence). The V gene end was trimmed by 3 bases and the J gene end by 2 bases; junction bases not matched to a gene: 5. The CDR3 covers 16 residues. The CDR3 region is CAWSPGLAGVTDTQYF. CDR3 DNA: TGTGCCTGGAGCCCAGGACTAGCGGGAGTCACAGATACGCAGTATTTT.

The rearrangement uses TRBV7-9 and TRBJ1-2, with 7 bases aligning to TRBD1. Germline CDR1 and CDR2: SEHNR and FQNEAQ (reference sequence). V shed 8 bases and J 6 bases; nucleotides not matched to a gene: 6. The CDR3 consists of 12 residues. The CDR3 loop reads CASGRDSHGYTF. The CDR3, as DNA: TGTGCCAGCGGCCGGGACAGCCATGGCTACACCTTC.

This clone was seen only once. The chain combines TRBV18 with TRBJ2-5; TRBD1 matches at 11 bases. Trimming at V came to 8 bases and at J to 5 bases, leaving 7 bases not matched to a gene. Germline CDR1 KGHSH, CDR2 LQKENI. The CDR3 contains 14 residues. CDR3 in DNA: TGTGCCAGCGCCCGGACAGGGGGCTGGGAGACCCAGTACTTC. Translating gives CASARTGGWETQYF.

The chain is built from TRBV29-1 and TRBJ2-1; 9 bases agree with TRBD2. Trimming took 4 bases from V and 5 from J; bases not matched to a gene: 3. The CDR3 extends over 13 amino acids. The germline V gene encodes CDR1 SQVTM and CDR2 ANQGSEA. The CDR3 bases are TGCAGCGTTGGGGGACTAGCTGACAATGAGCAGTTCTTC. Translation gives CSVGGLADNEQFF.

About this clone itself: Other DNA sequences in this specimen translate into the identical CDR3. The V and J genes are TRBV13 and TRBJ1-1; 7 positions match TRBD1. Germline V gene lookup returns CDR1 PRHDT and CDR2 FYEKMQ (reference sequence). This CDR3 spans 14 amino acids. The ends lost 3 bases at V and 0 bases at J; junction bases unmatched: 1. Here the CDR3 DNA reads TGTGCCAGCAGCTTGGGACAGATGAACACTGAAGCTTTCTTT. Its protein product is CASSLGQMNTEAFF.

This chain connects TRBV6-6 to TRBJ1-2, with a possible D match to TRBD1 (5 bases). This CDR3 is 12 amino acids long. In germline, CDR1 is MNHNY, CDR2 SVGAGI (reference sequence). Trimming left V 6 bases short and J 7 bases short, with 12 bases between. The CDR3 reads CASRGVSGGYTF. The DNA for the CDR3 is TGTGCCAGCAGAGGGGTTAGTGGTGGCTACACCTTC.

V usage is TRBV19 and J usage is TRBJ2-3; D unclear. In germline, CDR1 is LNHDA, CDR2 SQIVND (reference sequence). CDR3 length: 18 residues. The V gene lost 0 bases and the J gene lost 2 bases, with 18 bases spanning the gap. The CDR3 DNA reads as TGTGCCAGTAGTATAGATCCTCCGACCCCCGGTTACACAGATACGCAGTATTTT. It codes for CASSIDPPTPGYTDTQYF.

V is TRBV6-1 and J is TRBJ1-2, with 8 bases matching TRBD1. Germline V gene lookup returns CDR1 MNHNS and CDR2 SASEGT. The CDR3 is 15 residues long. V lost 6 bases to trimming and J lost 4 bases; unmatched junction nucleotides: 10. CDR3 bases: TGTGCCAGCAGCCCTGGACAGGGAATCCTCTATGGCTACACCTTC. Encoded protein: CASSPGQGILYGYTF.

This chain joins TRBV27 and TRBJ2-7; D is undetermined. The V end lost 6 bases, the J end lost 2 bases, and 8 bases lay between the germline ends. This CDR3 spans 12 amino acids. Germline values: CDR1 MNHEY, CDR2 SMNVEV (reference sequence). CDR3 nucleotides: TGTGCCAGCAGGGGGAACACCTACGAGCAGTACTTC. This codes for CASRGNTYEQYF.

This clone was seen just once. The rearrangement links TRBV6-6 to TRBJ1-6; D gene ambiguous. Trimming took 0 bases from V and 6 from J, leaving 12 bases between them. The length of the CDR3 is 16 residues. CDR1 is MNHNY, CDR2 SVGAGI, per germline (reference sequence). The CDR3 reads CASSYSKRVLNSPLHF. Written as DNA, the CDR3 is TGTGCCAGCAGTTACTCCAAAAGGGTCCTTAATTCACCCCTCCACTTT.

The chain joins TRBV6-1 to TRBJ1-5, with D perhaps TRBD1 (5 bases). This CDR3 comprises 14 residues. Germline-derived CDR1 and CDR2 are MNHNS and SASEGT. The V and J ends lost 7 bases and 6 bases respectively, with 16 bases between them. Here the CDR3 reads CASTLGGVSQPQHF. Here the CDR3 DNA reads TGTGCCAGCACCTTGGGGGGGGTCAGTCAGCCCCAGCATTTT.

DNA for the CDR3: TGCGCCAGCAGTGATCGGGTTAGCGATTATCGGGAGCAGTTCTTC. Residues: CASSDRVSDYREQFF. The V gene is TRBV10-2, the J gene TRBJ2-1; D may be TRBD2 (5 bases). Germline assignment: CDR1 WSHSY and CDR2 SAAADI. The ends were cut back, 3 bases at V and 10 bases at J, with 19 bases in the middle. This CDR3 region has 15 residues.

The rearrangement links TRBV19 to TRBJ1-5, with TRBD1 matching 11 bases. The CDR3 has 15 amino acids. Germline V gene data show CDR1 as LNHDA and CDR2 as SQIVND (reference sequence). After removal of 5 bases from V and 4 bases from J, the junction contained 4 bases not matched to a gene. In DNA, the CDR3 is TGTGCCAGTAGTGTCCGGGACAGGGGGAATCAGCCCCAGCATTTT. Encoded protein: CASSVRDRGNQPQHF.

This chain connects TRBV13 to TRBJ2-1; 8 nucleotides agree with TRBD2. Germline CDR1 and CDR2: PRHDT and FYEKMQ (reference sequence). With V trimmed by 0 bases and J by 9 bases, 10 bases remained unmatched. CDR3 length equals 16 residues. The CDR3 DNA reads TGTGCCAGCAGCTTAGGGGGACTAGGTACTAACTCTGAGCAGTTCTTC. Translating it yields CASSLGGLGTNSEQFF.

The chain combines TRBV5-8 with TRBJ1-3; TRBD1 aligns across 7 bases. J lost 3 bases, V lost 4 bases, and 13 bases had no gene match. Looked up from germline, CDR1 is SGHTS and CDR2 is YDEGEE. This CDR3 spans 17 amino acids. The CDR3 bases are TGTGCCAGCAGCCCGGACATGACAGGGCGGGATGGAAACACCATATATTTT. This sequence encodes CASSPDMTGRDGNTIYF.

CDR3 amino acids: CASSLGASGRTEAFF. In DNA form, the CDR3 reads TGTGCCAGCAGCTTAGGGGCCTCTGGGAGGACTGAAGCTTTCTTT. The chain carries TRBV7-2 and TRBJ1-1; no definite D call. This CDR3 has 15 residues. Trimming removed 1 base from V and 5 bases from J, with 14 bases in between. Germline CDR1 is SGHTA and CDR2 is FQGNSA.

In this sample, this clone turned up a few times. V gene TRBV27 combines with J gene TRBJ1-1; TRBD1 aligns across 10 bases. This CDR3 region has 15 residues. J lost 1 base, V lost 5 bases, and 4 bases had no gene match. Germline V lookup: CDR1 MNHEY, CDR2 SMNVEV (reference sequence). The CDR3 loop is CASSPRTGGNTEAFF. The DNA for the CDR3 is TGTGCCAGCAGTCCCCGGACAGGGGGGAACACTGAAGCTTTCTTT.